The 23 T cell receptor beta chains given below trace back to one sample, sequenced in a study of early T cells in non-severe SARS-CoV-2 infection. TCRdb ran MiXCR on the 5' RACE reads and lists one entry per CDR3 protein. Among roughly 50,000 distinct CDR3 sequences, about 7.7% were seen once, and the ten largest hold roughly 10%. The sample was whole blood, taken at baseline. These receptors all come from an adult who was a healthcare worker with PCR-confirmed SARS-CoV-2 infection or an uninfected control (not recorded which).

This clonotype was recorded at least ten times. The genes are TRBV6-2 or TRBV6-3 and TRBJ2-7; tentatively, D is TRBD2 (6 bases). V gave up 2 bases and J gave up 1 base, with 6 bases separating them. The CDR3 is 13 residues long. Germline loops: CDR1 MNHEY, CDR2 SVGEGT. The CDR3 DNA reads TGTGCCAGCAGTTACGGGGGGTCCTACGAGCAGTACTTC. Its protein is CASSYGGSYEQYF.

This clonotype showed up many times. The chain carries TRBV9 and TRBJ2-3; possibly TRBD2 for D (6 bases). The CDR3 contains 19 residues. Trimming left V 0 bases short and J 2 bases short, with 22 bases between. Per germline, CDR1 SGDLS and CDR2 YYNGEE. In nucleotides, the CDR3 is TGTGCCAGCAGCGTAGGGTGGGGGAGCGCCCGGAGGGTCACAGATACGCAGTATTTT. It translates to CASSVGWGSARRVTDTQYF.

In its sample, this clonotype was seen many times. CDR3 loop: CASSQVWTGNQETQYF. CDR3 DNA: TGTGCCAGCAGCCAAGTGTGGACAGGGAACCAAGAGACCCAGTACTTC. This chain links TRBV14 with TRBJ2-5, with 8 bases matching TRBD1. Germline V gene lookup returns CDR1 SGHDN and CDR2 FVKESK. The CDR3 covers 16 residues. With V trimmed by 1 base and J by 0 bases, 4 bases remained unmatched. Based on the CDR3 plus reference TRBV14 and TRBJ2-5, the full variable domain is EAGVTQFPSHSVIEKGQTVTLRCDPISGHDNLYWYRRVMGKEIKFLLHFVKESKQDESGMPNNRFLAERTGGTYSTLKVQPAELEDSGVYFCASSQVWTGNQETQYFGPGTRLLVL.

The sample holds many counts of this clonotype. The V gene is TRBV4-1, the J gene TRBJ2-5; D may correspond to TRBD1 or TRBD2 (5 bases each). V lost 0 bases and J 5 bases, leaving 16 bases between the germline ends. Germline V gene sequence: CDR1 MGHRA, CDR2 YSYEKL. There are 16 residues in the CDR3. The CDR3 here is CASSQDGGRAVETQYF. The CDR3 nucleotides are TGCGCCAGCAGCCAAGATGGGGGACGAGCGGTCGAGACCCAGTACTTC.

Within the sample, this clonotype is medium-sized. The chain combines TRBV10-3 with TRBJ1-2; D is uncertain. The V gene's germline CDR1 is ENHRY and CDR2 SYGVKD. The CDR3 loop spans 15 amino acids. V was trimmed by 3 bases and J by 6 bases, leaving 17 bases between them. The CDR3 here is CAISDPRPSLNGYTF. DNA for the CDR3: TGTGCCATCAGTGATCCCCGTCCCTCCCTCAATGGCTACACCTTC.

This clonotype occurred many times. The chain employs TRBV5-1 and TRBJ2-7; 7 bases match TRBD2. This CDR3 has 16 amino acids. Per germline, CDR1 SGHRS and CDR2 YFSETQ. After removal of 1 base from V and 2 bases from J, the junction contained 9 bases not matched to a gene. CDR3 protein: CASSLRGLADPYEQYF. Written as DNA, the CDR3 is TGCGCCAGCAGCTTGCGCGGCCTAGCGGACCCCTACGAGCAGTACTTC.

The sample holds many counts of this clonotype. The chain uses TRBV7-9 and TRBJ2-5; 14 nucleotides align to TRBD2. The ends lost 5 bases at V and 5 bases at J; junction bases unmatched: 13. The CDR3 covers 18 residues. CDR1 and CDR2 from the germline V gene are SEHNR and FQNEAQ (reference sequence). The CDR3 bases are TGTGCCAGCAGCCCCGCGAACGGCGGGACTAGCGGGAGTGAGACCCAGTACTTC. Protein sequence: CASSPANGGTSGSETQYF.

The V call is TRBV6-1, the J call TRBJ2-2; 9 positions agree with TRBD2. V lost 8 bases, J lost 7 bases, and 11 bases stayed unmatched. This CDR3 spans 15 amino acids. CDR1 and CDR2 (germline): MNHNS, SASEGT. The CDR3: CASQGAGGHGGELFF. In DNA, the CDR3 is TGTGCCAGCCAGGGCGCGGGAGGGCATGGCGGGGAGCTGTTTTTT.

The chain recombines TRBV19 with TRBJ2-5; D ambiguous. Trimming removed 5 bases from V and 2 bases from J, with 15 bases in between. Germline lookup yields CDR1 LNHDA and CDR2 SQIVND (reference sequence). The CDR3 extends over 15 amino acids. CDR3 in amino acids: CASSPLDLGQETQYF. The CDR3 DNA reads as TGTGCCAGTAGTCCCCTCGACCTGGGGCAAGAGACCCAGTACTTC.

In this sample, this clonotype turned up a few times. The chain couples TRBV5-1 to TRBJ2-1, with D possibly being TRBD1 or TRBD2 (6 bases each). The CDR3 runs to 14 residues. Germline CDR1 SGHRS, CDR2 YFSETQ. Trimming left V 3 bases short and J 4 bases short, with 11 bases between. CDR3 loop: CASSWGAEYNEQFF. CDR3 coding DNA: TGCGCCAGCAGCTGGGGGGCAGAATACAATGAGCAGTTCTTC.

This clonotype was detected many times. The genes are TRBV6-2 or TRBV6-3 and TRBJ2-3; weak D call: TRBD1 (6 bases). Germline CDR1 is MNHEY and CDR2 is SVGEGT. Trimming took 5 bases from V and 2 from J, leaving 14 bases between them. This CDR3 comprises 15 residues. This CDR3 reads CASSPQGSVTDTQYF. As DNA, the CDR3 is TGTGCCAGCAGTCCACAGGGTTCGGTCACAGATACGCAGTATTTT.

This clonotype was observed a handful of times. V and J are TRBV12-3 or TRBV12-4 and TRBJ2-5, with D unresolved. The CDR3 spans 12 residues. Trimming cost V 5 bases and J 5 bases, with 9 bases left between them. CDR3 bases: TGTGCCAGCAGTCCCACTCTTGAGACCCAGTACTTC. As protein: CASSPTLETQYF.

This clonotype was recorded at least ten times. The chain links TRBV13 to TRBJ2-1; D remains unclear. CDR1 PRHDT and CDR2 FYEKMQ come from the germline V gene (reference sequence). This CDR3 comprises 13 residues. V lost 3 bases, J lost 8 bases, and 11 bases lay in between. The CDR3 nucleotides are TGTGCCAGCAGCTTTTTCCAGACCCATGAGCAGTTCTTC. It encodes CASSFFQTHEQFF.

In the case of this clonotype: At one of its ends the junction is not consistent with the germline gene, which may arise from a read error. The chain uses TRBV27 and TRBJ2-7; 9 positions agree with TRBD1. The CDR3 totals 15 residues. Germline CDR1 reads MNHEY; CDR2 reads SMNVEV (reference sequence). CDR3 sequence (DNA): TGTGCCAGCACCCATACCGGGACAGGGTCCTCCGAGCAGTACTTC. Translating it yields CASTHTGTGSSEQYF.

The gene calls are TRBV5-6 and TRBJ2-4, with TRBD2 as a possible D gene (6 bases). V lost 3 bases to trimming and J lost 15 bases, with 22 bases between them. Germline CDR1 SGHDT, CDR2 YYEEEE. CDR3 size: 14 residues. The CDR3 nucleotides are TGTGCCAGCAGCTCCTCCGGGACTCCCAGGCCGGGGTACTTC. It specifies CASSSSGTPRPGYF.

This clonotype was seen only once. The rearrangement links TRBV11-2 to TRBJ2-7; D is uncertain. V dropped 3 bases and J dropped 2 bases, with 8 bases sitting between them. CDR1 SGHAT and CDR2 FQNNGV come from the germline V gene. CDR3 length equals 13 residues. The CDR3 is CASSFERPYEQYF. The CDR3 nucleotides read TGTGCCAGCAGCTTTGAGCGTCCCTACGAGCAGTACTTC.

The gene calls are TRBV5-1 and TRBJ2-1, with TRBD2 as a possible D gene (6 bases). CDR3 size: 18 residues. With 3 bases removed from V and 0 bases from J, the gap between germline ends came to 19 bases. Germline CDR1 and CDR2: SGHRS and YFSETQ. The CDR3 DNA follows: TGCGCCAGCAGCTCTTGGGGTTTGGGCGGGACCTCCTACAATGAGCAGTTCTTC. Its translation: CASSSWGLGGTSYNEQFF.

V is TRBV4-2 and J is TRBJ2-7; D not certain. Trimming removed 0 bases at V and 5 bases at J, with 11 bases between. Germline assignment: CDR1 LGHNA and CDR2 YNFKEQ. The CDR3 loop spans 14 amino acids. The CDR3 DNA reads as TGTGCCAGCAGCCAAGATTCCCCTAGGGACGAGCAGTACTTC. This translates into CASSQDSPRDEQYF.

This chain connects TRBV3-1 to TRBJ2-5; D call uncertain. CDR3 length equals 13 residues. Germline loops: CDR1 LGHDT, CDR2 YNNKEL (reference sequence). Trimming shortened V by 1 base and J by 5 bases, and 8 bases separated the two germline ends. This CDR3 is CASSQAGKETQYF. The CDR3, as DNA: TGTGCCAGCAGCCAAGCTGGGAAGGAGACCCAGTACTTC.

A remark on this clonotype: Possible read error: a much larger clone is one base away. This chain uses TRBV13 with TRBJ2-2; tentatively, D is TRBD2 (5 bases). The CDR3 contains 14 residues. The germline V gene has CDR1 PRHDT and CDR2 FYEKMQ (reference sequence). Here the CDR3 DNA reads TGTGCCAGCAGCCACCTTTCGGGCACCGGGAAGCTGTTTTTT. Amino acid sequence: CASSHLSGTGKLFF.

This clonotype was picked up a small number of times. The CDR3 DNA sequence: TGTGCCAGCAGCTTATTTGAGGGGCGCTCTGGAAACACCATATATTTT. It codes for CASSLFEGRSGNTIYF. The chain couples TRBV13 to TRBJ1-3, with D perhaps matching TRBD1 (5 bases). In germline, CDR1 is PRHDT, CDR2 FYEKMQ (reference sequence). V was pared by 2 bases and J by 0 bases, with 11 bases between. There are 16 residues in the CDR3.

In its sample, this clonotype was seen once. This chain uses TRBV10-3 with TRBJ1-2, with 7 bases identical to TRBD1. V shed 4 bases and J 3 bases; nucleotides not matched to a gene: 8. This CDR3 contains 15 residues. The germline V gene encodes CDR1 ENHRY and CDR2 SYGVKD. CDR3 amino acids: CAISATGAGDYGYTF. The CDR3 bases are TGTGCCATCAGTGCCACAGGGGCGGGAGACTATGGCTACACCTTC.

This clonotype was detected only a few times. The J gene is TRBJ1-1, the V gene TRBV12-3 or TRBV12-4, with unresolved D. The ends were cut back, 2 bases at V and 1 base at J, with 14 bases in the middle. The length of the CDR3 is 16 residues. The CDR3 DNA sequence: TGTGCCAGCAGTTTAACCCGCGGTGGTAGGAACACTGAAGCTTTCTTT. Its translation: CASSLTRGGRNTEAFF.